These T cell receptor beta chains were read from a single sample in a study of cytomegalovirus exposure and HLA in healthy donors. Assay used: immunoSEQ multiplex PCR; TCRdb lists only in-frame clones, some missing. The repertoire holds 150,000 to 200,000 clones, roughly 88% seen once, with about a tenth in the top ten. The sequenced sample was PBMCs. These receptors were taken from a young man in good health and CMV-seropositive. The CDR3 runs from the conserved cysteine through the conserved F or W. The D gene is left open where the match is weak. Where a row states a size, it is once, few, many or the class of an expanded clone; other rows omit it.

D: TRBD2
size: .
V: TRBV5-4
J: TRBJ2-5
CDR3: CASSLLAGGTETQYF
DNA: TGTGCCAGCAGCCTACTAGCGGGGGGTACGGAGACCCAGTACTTC

D: TRBD2
size: .
V: TRBV5-1
J: TRBJ2-5
CDR3: CASSLEGLAGGRSETQYF
DNA: TGCGCCAGCAGCTTGGAGGGACTAGCGGGGGGCCGATCGGAGACCCAGTACTTC

D: .
size: .
V: TRBV18
J: TRBJ1-6
CDR3: CASSPSGRQLINSPLHF
DNA: TGTGCCAGCTCACCATCCGGGAGACAGTTGATCAATTCACCCCTCCACTTT

D: TRBD2
size: once
V: TRBV28
J: TRBJ2-5
CDR3: CASSFIRAGGEETQYF
DNA: TGTGCCAGCAGTTTCATTCGAGCGGGGGGGGAGGAGACCCAGTACTTC

D: .
size: .
V: TRBV1
J: TRBJ2-3
CDR3: CTSSQETTELGGTDTQYF
DNA: TGCACCAGCAGCCAAGAGACGACTGAACTCGGCGGCACAGATACGCAGTATTTT

D: TRBD1
size: few
V: TRBV5-1
J: TRBJ2-7
CDR3: CASSLTGGEQYF
DNA: TGCGCCAGCAGCTTGACAGGGGGAGAGCAGTACTTC

D: TRBD1
size: .
V: TRBV5-1
J: TRBJ2-7
CDR3: CASSLGRDRGGEQYF
DNA: TGCGCCAGCAGCTTGGGCCGGGACAGGGGGGGCGAGCAGTACTTC

D: TRBD1
size: .
V: TRBV6-4
J: TRBJ2-1
CDR3: CASSDGTGGHEQFF
DNA: TGTGCCAGCAGTGACGGGACAGGGGGACATGAGCAGTTCTTC

D: .
size: .
V: TRBV5-6
J: TRBJ2-1
CDR3: CASSLPGNEQFF
DNA: TGTGCCAGCAGCTTGCCCGGGAATGAGCAGTTCTTC

D: .
size: once
V: TRBV5-8
J: TRBJ2-5
CDR3: CASSLFGGRETQYF
DNA: TGTGCCAGCAGCTTGTTTGGTGGGAGGGAGACCCAGTACTTC

D: .
size: .
V: TRBV29-1
J: TRBJ2-1
CDR3: CSVDAGWRGPKNEQFF
DNA: TGCAGCGTTGACGCGGGGTGGAGGGGCCCCAAAAATGAGCAGTTCTTC

D: .
size: .
V: TRBV11-2
J: TRBJ2-1
CDR3: CASSPTPASIYNEQFF
DNA: TGTGCCAGCAGCCCTACCCCGGCTAGCATATACAATGAGCAGTTCTTC

D: .
size: .
V: TRBV2
J: TRBJ1-1
CDR3: CASSVGHLNTEAFF
DNA: TGTGCCAGCAGTGTCGGACATCTGAACACTGAAGCTTTCTTT

D: TRBD1
size: .
V: TRBV10-3
J: TRBJ1-5
CDR3: CAIREGQGDYQPQHF
DNA: TGTGCCATCAGGGAGGGACAGGGGGATTATCAGCCCCAGCATTTT

D: .
size: .
V: TRBV5-1
J: TRBJ1-1
CDR3: CASSPGRGGYTEAFF
DNA: TGCGCCAGCAGCCCCGGTAGGGGGGGGTACACTGAAGCTTTCTTT

D: .
size: few
V: TRBV7-9
J: TRBJ2-3
CDR3: CASSPKIRVSDTQYF
DNA: TGTGCCAGCAGCCCAAAAATCAGGGTTTCGGATACGCAGTATTTT

D: TRBD2
size: .
V: TRBV6-5
J: TRBJ2-2
CDR3: CASTLAGTGGELFF
DNA: TGTGCCAGCACCCTAGCGGGGACGGGCGGGGAGCTGTTTTTT

D: .
size: once
V: TRBV6-1
J: TRBJ2-7
CDR3: CASSPIRDMGYEQYF
DNA: TGTGCCAGCAGTCCCATCCGGGACATGGGTTACGAGCAGTACTTC

D: TRBD1
size: once
V: TRBV7-9
J: TRBJ2-2
CDR3: CASSSSGQGWTGELFF
DNA: TGTGCCAGCAGCTCGTCAGGACAGGGGTGGACCGGGGAGCTGTTTTTT

D: TRBD2
size: once
V: TRBV7-2
J: TRBJ2-3
CDR3: CASSLGPLTSGGGDTQYF
DNA: TGTGCCAGCAGCCTCGGCCCCCTAACTAGCGGGGGGGGTGATACGCAGTATTTT

D: .
size: .
V: TRBV19
J: TRBJ1-1
CDR3: CASSIGGNTEAFF
DNA: TGTGCCAGTAGTATTGGGGGCAACACTGAAGCTTTCTTT

D: TRBD1
size: once
V: TRBV10-3
J: TRBJ2-1
CDR3: CATATGTGGYNEQFF
DNA: TGTGCCACCGCAACCGGGACAGGGGGATACAATGAGCAGTTCTTC

D: TRBD2
size: .
V: TRBV5-1
J: TRBJ2-5
CDR3: CASSDRLAGGLKETQYF
DNA: TGCGCCAGCAGCGACCGACTAGCGGGGGGCTTAAAAGAGACCCAGTACTTC

D: TRBD2
size: .
V: TRBV6-5
J: TRBJ2-5
CDR3: CASRKTSTATQYF
DNA: TGTGCCAGCAGGAAGACTAGCACGGCGACCCAGTACTTC

D: .
size: once
V: TRBV5-4
J: TRBJ1-2
CDR3: CASSLPRDGYTF
DNA: TGTGCCAGCAGCTTACCTCGGGATGGCTACACCTTC

D: .
size: .
V: TRBV7-9
J: TRBJ2-5
CDR3: CSSSLTAGETQYF
DNA: TGTTCCAGCAGCTTAACGGCGGGTGAGACCCAGTACTTC

D: .
size: .
V: TRBV5-1
J: TRBJ2-5
CDR3: CASTSGHQMGETQYF
DNA: TGCGCCAGCACGTCGGGACATCAGATGGGGGAGACCCAGTACTTC

D: TRBD1
size: .
V: TRBV2
J: TRBJ1-1
CDR3: CASRGDRVEVNTEAFF
DNA: TGTGCCAGCAGGGGGGACAGGGTAGAGGTGAACACTGAAGCTTTCTTT

D: .
size: .
V: TRBV6-6
J: TRBJ2-3
CDR3: CASSYWVSEPDTQYF
DNA: TGTGCCAGCAGTTACTGGGTGTCGGAGCCAGATACGCAGTATTTT

D: TRBD2
size: .
V: TRBV15
J: TRBJ2-5
CDR3: CATSTFSGNAQETQYF
DNA: TGTGCCACCAGCACTTTTAGCGGGAATGCACAAGAGACCCAGTACTTC

D: .
size: .
V: TRBV19
J: TRBJ2-2
CDR3: CASSSGEHEAGELFF
DNA: TGTGCCAGTAGTAGCGGGGAACATGAGGCCGGGGAGCTGTTTTTT

D: .
size: .
V: TRBV7-8
J: TRBJ2-5
CDR3: CASSLHTLDLQETQYF
DNA: TGTGCCAGCAGCTTACACACTCTAGATCTCCAGGAGACCCAGTACTTC

D: .
size: .
V: TRBV2
J: TRBJ1-4
CDR3: CASSDLSARTASGGEKLFF
DNA: TGTGCCAGCAGTGATCTTTCGGCACGGACAGCTTCCGGGGGGGAAAAACTGTTTTTT

D: TRBD1
size: .
V: TRBV4-3
J: TRBJ2-6
CDR3: CASPTARDRSSGANVLTF
DNA: TGCGCCAGCCCGACTGCCCGGGACAGGAGTTCTGGGGCCAACGTCCTGACTTTC

D: TRBD1
size: .
V: TRBV5-1
J: TRBJ2-3
CDR3: CASSGDRWGDTQYF
DNA: TGCGCCAGCTCTGGGGACAGGTGGGGAGATACGCAGTATTTT

D: TRBD1
size: .
V: TRBV27
J: TRBJ1-6
CDR3: CASGGTGGSPLHF
DNA: TGTGCCAGCGGAGGGACAGGGGGTTCACCCCTCCACTTT

D: .
size: .
V: TRBV5-1
J: TRBJ2-7
CDR3: CASSGEAGYEQYF
DNA: TGCGCCAGCAGCGGAGAGGCGGGCTACGAGCAGTACTTC

D: TRBD2
size: once
V: TRBV5-1
J: TRBJ2-7
CDR3: CASSLGATSGGAVEQYF
DNA: TGCGCCAGCAGCTTGGGGGCCACTAGCGGGGGGGCCGTCGAGCAGTACTTC

D: .
size: .
V: TRBV28
J: TRBJ1-3
CDR3: CASSPTAWTESSGNTIYF
DNA: TGTGCCAGCAGCCCGACCGCCTGGACTGAGAGCTCTGGAAACACCATATATTTT

D: .
size: .
V: TRBV5-1
J: TRBJ1-2
CDR3: CASSPTSGGSMVYTF
DNA: TGCGCCAGCAGCCCGACCTCCGGGGGATCTATGGTTTACACCTTC

D: .
size: once
V: TRBV5-4
J: TRBJ1-1
CDR3: CASSPWGVNTEAFF
DNA: TGTGCCAGCAGCCCCTGGGGGGTGAACACTGAAGCTTTCTTT

D: TRBD2
size: .
V: TRBV5-1
J: TRBJ2-7
CDR3: CASSLDRGGSSYEQYF
DNA: TGCGCCAGTAGCTTGGATCGCGGGGGAAGCTCCTACGAGCAGTACTTC

D: TRBD1
size: .
V: TRBV10-3
J: TRBJ2-3
CDR3: CAISANRGSADTQYF
DNA: TGTGCCATCAGTGCGAACAGGGGGTCGGCAGATACGCAGTATTTT

D: TRBD1
size: .
V: TRBV6-6
J: TRBJ1-5
CDR3: CASSSKGGRGNQPQHF
DNA: TGTGCCAGCAGTTCCAAAGGGGGCCGGGGCAATCAGCCCCAGCATTTT

D: TRBD2
size: .
V: TRBV7-2
J: TRBJ2-3
CDR3: CASSPKAGGTDTQYF
DNA: TGTGCCAGCAGCCCTAAGGCGGGGGGCACAGATACGCAGTATTTT

D: .
size: .
V: TRBV6-1
J: TRBJ2-7
CDR3: CASRRTAYYEQYF
DNA: TGTGCCAGCAGACGGACAGCTTACTACGAGCAGTACTTC

D: TRBD1
size: .
V: TRBV19
J: TRBJ1-2
CDR3: CASRKSLSTGGFDGYTF
DNA: TGTGCCAGTAGGAAGTCCCTATCGACAGGGGGTTTTGATGGCTACACCTTC

D: .
size: .
V: TRBV28
J: TRBJ1-2
CDR3: CASTLPGVLRNGYTF
DNA: TGTGCCAGCACTCTCCCGGGAGTGTTAAGGAATGGCTACACCTTC

D: TRBD2
size: .
V: TRBV10-2
J: TRBJ2-7
CDR3: CASSDQRGPYEQYF
DNA: TGCGCCAGCAGCGATCAGCGGGGGCCATACGAGCAGTACTTC

D: .
size: .
V: TRBV11-3
J: TRBJ1-1
CDR3: CASSLERNTEAFF
DNA: TGTGCCAGCAGCTTAGAGAGAAACACTGAAGCTTTCTTT

D: TRBD1
size: .
V: TRBV14
J: TRBJ2-7
CDR3: CASSQQGAEYF
DNA: TGTGCCAGCAGTCAACAGGGGGCTGAGTACTTC

D: TRBD1
size: .
V: TRBV27
J: TRBJ2-6
CDR3: CASSFIGQGARGANVLTF
DNA: TGTGCCAGCAGTTTTATAGGACAGGGGGCGCGTGGGGCCAACGTCCTGACTTTC